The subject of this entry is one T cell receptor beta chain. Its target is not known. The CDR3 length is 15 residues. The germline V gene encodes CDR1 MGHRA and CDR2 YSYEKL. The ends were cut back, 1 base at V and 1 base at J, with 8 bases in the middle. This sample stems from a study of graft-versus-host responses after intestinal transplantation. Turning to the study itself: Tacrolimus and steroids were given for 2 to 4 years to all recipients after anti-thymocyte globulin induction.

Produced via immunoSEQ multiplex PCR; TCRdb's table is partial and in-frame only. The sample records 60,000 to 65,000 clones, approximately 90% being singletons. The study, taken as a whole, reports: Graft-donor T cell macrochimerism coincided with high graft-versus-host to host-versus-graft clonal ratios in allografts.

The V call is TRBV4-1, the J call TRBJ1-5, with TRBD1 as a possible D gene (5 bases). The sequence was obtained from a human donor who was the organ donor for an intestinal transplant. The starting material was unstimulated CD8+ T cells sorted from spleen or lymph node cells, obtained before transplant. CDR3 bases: TGCGCCAGCAGCCAAGGTAAGGGGAGCAATCAGCCCCAGCATTTT. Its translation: CASSQGKGSNQPQHF.